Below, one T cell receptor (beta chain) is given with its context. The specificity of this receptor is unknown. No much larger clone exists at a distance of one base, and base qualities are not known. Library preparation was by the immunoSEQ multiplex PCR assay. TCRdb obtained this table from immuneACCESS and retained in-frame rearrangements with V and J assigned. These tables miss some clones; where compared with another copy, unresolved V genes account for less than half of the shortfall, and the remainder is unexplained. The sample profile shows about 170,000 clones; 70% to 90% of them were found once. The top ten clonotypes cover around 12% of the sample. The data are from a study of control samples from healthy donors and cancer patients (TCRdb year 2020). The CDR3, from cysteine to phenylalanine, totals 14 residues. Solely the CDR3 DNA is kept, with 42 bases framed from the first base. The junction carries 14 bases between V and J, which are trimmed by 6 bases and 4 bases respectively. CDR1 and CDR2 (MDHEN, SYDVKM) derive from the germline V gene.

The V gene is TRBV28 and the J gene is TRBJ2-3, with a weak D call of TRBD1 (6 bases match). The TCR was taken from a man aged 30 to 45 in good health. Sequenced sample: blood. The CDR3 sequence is CASRTQGYADTQYF. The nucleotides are TGTGCCAGCAGAACCCAGGGGTACGCAGATACGCAGTATTTT.